Sample share makes the clone carrying this T cell receptor beta chain medium-sized. Multiplex touch-down PCR with TRB-A/B primers amplified rearranged V-D-J TRB sequences. TCRdb ran MiXCR on the multiplex PCR reads and lists one entry per CDR3 protein. The table lists a few thousand distinct CDR3 sequences, 25% to 30% of them singletons, with over 3.5% in the top ten. The data were taken from a study of T cell repertoires in aging, cancer and after chemotherapy. CDR1 is LNHDA, CDR2 SQIVND, per germline (reference sequence). V dropped 5 bases and J dropped 15 bases, with 17 bases sitting between them. The CDR3 is made up of 12 amino acids. Amplification of TCR beta used genomic DNA extracted from peripheral blood.

The sample comprised blood. This TCR came from a human donor with a solid tumor. The chain has TRBV19 and TRBJ2-1, with a tentative D call TRBD2 (5 bases). The CDR3 sequence is CASSPGPSRAFF. DNA of the CDR3: TGTGCCAGTAGTCCCGGACCTTCGAGGGCGTTCTTC.